This TCR beta chain comes out of a study of shared clonotypes between healthy human individuals (dated by TCRdb to about 2020). Concerning the study at large: Three men and a couple of women, aged 18 to 49 years, made up the cohort. For each donor, three plates each were used for CD4 naive and CD4 memory, two plates were used for CD8 naive, and one plate was used for CD8 memory. To estimate repertoire size and how much clonotypes are shared between individuals, the study performed deep sequencing of blood TCR repertoires from five healthy adults. Different laboratories and diverse techniques were used to prepare libraries and sequence TCR repertoires, to increase sequencing depth and limit assay-specific biases. Between about 0.8 and 9.5 billion PBMCs per donor were obtained by leukapheresis.

V lost 4 bases and J lost 5 bases, and the count of bases not matched to a germline gene is 11. The CDR3 numbers 17 residues from cysteine through phenylalanine. The read is trimmed to its CDR3 DNA, 51 bases read in frame from base 1. CDR1 and CDR2 are drawn from the germline V gene: SGHTA, FQGNSA. Healthy HIV-negative adults with no recently reported acute infections or vaccinations were included as donors. Every donor was a Caucasian adult residing in Nashville, Tennessee, USA. Magnetic negative selection was used to enrich CD4+ T cells, after which naive cells were positively selected on CD45RA and the negative fraction became the memory subset. Blood was collected by leukapheresis, and PBMCs were isolated by Ficoll-Histopaque density gradient centrifugation and then cryopreserved in liquid nitrogen vapor phase. Analytical flow cytometry was used to check the purity and quantity of every magnetically sorted T cell population. Genomic DNA was isolated from each sorted fraction and quantified by UV absorbance on a Nanodrop 2000c.

Results and caveats for the whole study, not just this receptor: Because the study included a small number of donors, the genetic and exposure-history diversity represented was limited. Pairwise subsampling indicated that sequencing depth was expected to affect the degree of clonotype sharing among donors. Clonotypes shared by all four sorted-subset donors showed higher generation probabilities than non-shared clonotypes. Rarefaction of sorted-subset datasets indicated incomplete sequencing despite the large sequencing depth. Larger estimated clonotype richness was generally found for naive subsets than for memory subsets. Sampling was limited to blood, and TCR repertoires in tissue likely differ from TCR repertoires in blood. Sharing across four donors was observed for about 5% of naive CD4, 3.5% of naive CD8, 2.3% of memory CD4, and less than 0.45% of memory CD8 clonotypes.

Using the deep immunoSEQ assay, TCR CDR3 regions were amplified from genomic DNA by multiplex PCR. Genomic DNA extracted from each cell subset was distributed evenly over all wells of several immunoSEQ 96-well plates, and each plate served as one replicate. Each replicate PCR for sorted subsets received around 200 ng genomic DNA, equal to tens of thousands of T cell genomes. Purified libraries were quantified with a Qubit 3.0 fluorometer, sized on a Bioanalyzer 2100, and re-quantified with the KAPA Library Quantification kit. A separate single-read 150-cycle Illumina NextSeq 550 flow cell was used to sequence each immunoSEQ 96-well plate. In the source study's methods: Because the immunoSEQ output held only junctional sequences and lacked quality scores, the filtering could not match the filtering applied to full-length reads. To assign V/J genes and CDR3, sequences were annotated using PyIR, a Python wrapper for IgBLAST v1.9, with IMGT germline references. Reads were removed for weak V/J assignments (E-value above 1e-6), missing CDR3, stop codons, out-of-frame junctions, or ambiguous translated residues. A V3J clonotype was defined by an identical inferred V gene, J gene, and CDR3 amino acid sequence. Percentage overlap between repertoires was computed as shared unique clonotypes divided by the size of the smaller repertoire. Repertoire richness was assessed with RTK rarefaction, the Chao1 estimator, and Recon v2.1 estimates of unobserved clonotypes. OLGA was used to compute generation probabilities for all TCRbeta clonotypes that the gDNA method yielded from a handful of donors. TCRdb's version of the immuneACCESS table is confined to in-frame rearrangements and falls short of the full clone set. An unresolved V gene accounts for under half of the shortfall where checked; the remainder is of unknown origin. V, J and clone size are taken as reported in that table, and D and trimming were inferred from the DNA itself. Here the sample has 2 million to 2.5 million clones; approximately 93% occur a single time. The ten largest clones take up under 0.45% of the sample.

Remarks on this clone: The antigen it recognizes is unknown. There are no base qualities to consult, and no much larger clone falls within one base.

The sequence was obtained from a man aged 18 to 29 in good health. Some clones in this sample may be carry-over from other donors' samples. Recombination joined TRBV7-2 with TRBJ2-5; 12 nucleotides in the junction match TRBD2. Sequences were obtained from naive CD4+ T cells from PBMCs. The intended sense of this specimen's cell subset or site label: CD45RA+ positively selected. The nucleotide sequence is TGTGCCAGCAGCTACCGACTAGCGGGAGTGGTTGGGGAGACCCAGTACTTC. Its translation is CASSYRLAGVVGETQYF.